This T cell receptor (beta chain) originates from a study of shared clonotypes between healthy human individuals. Study results and caveats: Blood was the only sampled material, and tissue repertoires likely differ. Rarefaction demonstrated incomplete sorted-subset sequencing despite large depth. Generation probabilities of non-shared clonotypes were lower (relative to those shared by all four donors).

Trimming removed 2 bases at V and 0 bases at J, with 14 bases between. The germline V gene has CDR1 SGHAT and CDR2 FQNNGV. The CDR3 extends over 17 amino acids. TCRdb keeps only in-frame clones here, not all; method: immunoSEQ multiplex PCR. The top ten hold 0.36% of the sample, which has about 2.4 million clones, 80% to 95% seen once. This clone was found once. The target antigen is unknown. The material sequenced was naive CD4+ T cells from PBMCs. Subset meaning: CD45RA+ positively selected. This receptor was obtained from a man younger than 30 in good health. Some clones in this sample may be carry-over from other donors' samples. The V call is TRBV11-2, the J call TRBJ1-3; no clear D. CDR3 sequence: CASSLRVGGASGNTIYF. In DNA form, the CDR3 reads TGTGCCAGCAGCTTAAGGGTCGGCGGAGCCTCTGGAAACACCATATATTTT.